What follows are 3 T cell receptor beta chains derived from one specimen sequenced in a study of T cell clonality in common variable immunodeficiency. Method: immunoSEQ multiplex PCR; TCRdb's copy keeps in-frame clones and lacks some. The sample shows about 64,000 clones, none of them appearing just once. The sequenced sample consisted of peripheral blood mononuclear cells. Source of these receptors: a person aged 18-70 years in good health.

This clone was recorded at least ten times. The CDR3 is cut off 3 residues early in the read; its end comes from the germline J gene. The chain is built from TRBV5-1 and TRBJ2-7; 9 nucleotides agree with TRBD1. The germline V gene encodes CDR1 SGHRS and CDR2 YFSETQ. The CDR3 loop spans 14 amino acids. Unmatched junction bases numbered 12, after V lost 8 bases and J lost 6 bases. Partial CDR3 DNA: TGCGCCAGTACCCTCGGGACAGGGCTGTTCGAG. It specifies CASTLGTGLFE. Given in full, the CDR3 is CASTLGTGLFEQYF.

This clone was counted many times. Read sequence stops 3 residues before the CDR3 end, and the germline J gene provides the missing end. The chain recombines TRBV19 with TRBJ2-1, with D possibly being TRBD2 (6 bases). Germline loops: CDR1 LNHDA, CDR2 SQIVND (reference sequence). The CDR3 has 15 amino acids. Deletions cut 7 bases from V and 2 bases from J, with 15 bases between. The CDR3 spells CASTTAGGTYNEQFF. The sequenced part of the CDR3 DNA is TGTGCCAGTACCACCGCCGGCGGGACCTACAATGAG.

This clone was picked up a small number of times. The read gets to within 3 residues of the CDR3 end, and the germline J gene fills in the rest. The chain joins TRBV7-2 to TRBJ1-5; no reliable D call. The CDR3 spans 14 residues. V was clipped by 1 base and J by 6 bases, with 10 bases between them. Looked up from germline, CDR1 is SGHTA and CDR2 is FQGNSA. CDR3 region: CASSLEGRAQPQHF. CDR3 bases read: TGTGCCAGCAGCTTAGAAGGGCGTGCTCAGCCC.